Below are 28 T cell receptor beta chains sequenced from a single sample in a study of OX40 agonist ivuxolimab in advanced cancers. Clones were sequenced by immunoSEQ multiplex PCR, and TCRdb holds only the in-frame ones, with some missing. The repertoire holds more than 15,000 clones, with more than 70% as singletons. The sample here was CD4+ or CD8+ T cells sorted from blood, taken in a trial of the OX40 agonist ivuxolimab. The receptors originated from an adult with an advanced solid tumor such as melanoma, head and neck, liver or kidney cancer.

The sample holds one count of this clone. The chain has TRBV6-1 and TRBJ1-2; no clear D. CDR3 length: 13 residues. V dropped 2 bases and J dropped 3 bases, with 7 bases sitting between them. Per the germline V gene, CDR1 is MNHNS and CDR2 is SASEGT. The CDR3 sequence is CASSERTDYGYTF. The CDR3 nucleotides are TGTGCCAGCAGTGAAAGGACGGACTATGGCTACACCTTC.

This chain uses TRBV7-9 with TRBJ2-1; 9 bases agree with TRBD2. Germline CDR1 SEHNR, CDR2 FQNEAQ (reference sequence). J was trimmed by 6 bases and V by 5 bases; bases with no gene match: 8. The CDR3 runs 15 residues. The CDR3 region is CASSLPGLARNEQFF. CDR3 DNA sequence: TGTGCCAGCAGCCTACCGGGACTAGCCCGCAATGAGCAGTTCTTC.

The chain is built from TRBV4-2 and TRBJ2-5; D gene ambiguous. The CDR3 is 13 amino acids. V was trimmed by 4 bases and J by 0 bases, leaving 6 bases between them. The V gene's germline CDR1 is LGHNA and CDR2 YNFKEQ. Written as DNA, the CDR3 is TGTGCCAGCAGCCCTGGGTACCAAGAGACCCAGTACTTC. Its translation: CASSPGYQETQYF.

CDR3 nucleotide sequence: TGCGCCAGCAGTGTGGCCCCCGGGACGGAGCAAGAGACCCAGTACTTC. Its protein is CASSVAPGTEQETQYF. This chain uses TRBV10-1 with TRBJ2-5; either TRBD1 or TRBD2 may supply D (5 bases each). Germline V gene sequence: CDR1 WNHNN, CDR2 SYGVQD (reference sequence). The CDR3 sequence is 16 residues long. The germline V and J ends were trimmed by 4 bases and 2 bases, with 17 bases remaining between them.

The sample holds a few counts of this clone. The gene calls are TRBV27 and TRBJ2-7; 9 bases match TRBD2. Germline values: CDR1 MNHEY, CDR2 SMNVEV (reference sequence). J was trimmed by 3 bases and V by 2 bases; bases with no gene match: 8. The CDR3 spans 16 residues. CDR3 DNA: TGTGCCAGCAGTTTACTTAGCGGGAGCCGCCTCTACGAGCAGTACTTC. Translating it yields CASSLLSGSRLYEQYF.

The chain links TRBV11-2 to TRBJ2-1; D unresolved. Germline V CDR1 and CDR2: SGHAT, FQNNGV. Deletions cut 0 bases from V and 4 bases from J, with 10 bases between. The CDR3 contains 15 residues. CDR3 in DNA: TGTGCCAGCAGCTTAGATCTCAGCCAATACAATGAGCAGTTCTTC. It specifies CASSLDLSQYNEQFF.

The chain recombines TRBV9 with TRBJ2-5; 8 positions match TRBD2. Germline lookup yields CDR1 SGDLS and CDR2 YYNGEE. With V trimmed by 4 bases and J by 2 bases, 1 base remained unmatched. The CDR3 consists of 13 residues. This CDR3 is CASSRGGQETQYF. CDR3 nucleotides: TGTGCCAGCAGCCGGGGGGGGCAAGAGACCCAGTACTTC.

A few counts support this clone. V and J are TRBV5-1 and TRBJ2-1; D unresolved. The ends were cut back, 1 base at V and 10 bases at J, with 9 bases in the middle. The CDR3 totals 12 residues. Germline V gives CDR1 SGHRS, CDR2 YFSETQ. The CDR3 region has the DNA TGCGCCAGCAGCTTGATGAAACAGGAGCAGTTCTTC. It yields the protein CASSLMKQEQFF. Filled out from reference TRBV5-1 and TRBJ2-1, the complete variable domain reads KAGVTQTPRYLIKTRGQQVTLSCSPISGHRSVSWYQQTPGQGLQFLFEYFSETQRNKGNFPGRFSGRQFSNSRSEMNVSTLELGDSALYLCASSLMKQEQFFGPGTRLTVL.

The genes are TRBV7-9 and TRBJ2-5; D gene unclear. The V end was cut by 2 bases, the J end by 2 bases, with 12 bases between. In germline, CDR1 is SEHNR, CDR2 FQNEAQ (reference sequence). The CDR3 runs 15 residues. The CDR3 protein is CASSLLPATQETQYF. The CDR3 coding sequence is TGTGCCAGCAGCTTACTGCCAGCTACTCAAGAGACCCAGTACTTC.

The chain recombines TRBV27 with TRBJ2-7; D unresolved. The length of the CDR3 is 13 residues. V lost 4 bases and J 4 bases, leaving 11 bases between the germline ends. In germline, CDR1 is MNHEY, CDR2 SMNVEV (reference sequence). This CDR3 is CASSSGVAYEQYF. The CDR3, as DNA: TGTGCCAGCAGTTCTGGGGTAGCTTACGAGCAGTACTTC.

By frequency in the sample, this clone is medium-sized. The chain links TRBV5-1 to TRBJ2-7; tentative D call: TRBD2 (6 bases). CDR1 and CDR2 from the germline V gene are SGHRS and YFSETQ. The CDR3 extends over 15 amino acids. Trimming removed 0 bases from V and 2 bases from J, with 12 bases in between. CDR3 sequence reads: CASSLEASVTYEQYF. CDR3 nucleotide sequence: TGCGCCAGCAGCTTGGAAGCTAGCGTTACCTACGAGCAGTACTTC.

The J gene is TRBJ2-1, the V gene TRBV5-1, with D unresolved. CDR1 is SGHRS, CDR2 YFSETQ, per germline. Trimming left V 4 bases short and J 9 bases short, with 17 bases between. The CDR3 runs 14 residues. This chain's CDR3 is CASSKGVGWVEQFF. CDR3 in DNA: TGCGCCAGCAGCAAAGGAGTCGGTTGGGTTGAGCAGTTCTTC. Drawing the rest from reference TRBV5-1 and TRBJ2-1, the complete variable domain is KAGVTQTPRYLIKTRGQQVTLSCSPISGHRSVSWYQQTPGQGLQFLFEYFSETQRNKGNFPGRFSGRQFSNSRSEMNVSTLELGDSALYLCASSKGVGWVEQFFGPGTRLTVL.

The rearrangement links TRBV5-6 to TRBJ2-1; maybe TRBD2 (6 bases). The CDR3 consists of 16 residues. V was cut by 4 bases and J by 4 bases, with 18 bases left in between. The germline CDR1 and CDR2 sequences are SGHDT and YYEEEE. The CDR3: CASSLIGEALYNEQFF. In DNA, the CDR3 is TGTGCCAGCAGCCTGATAGGGGAGGCGCTTTACAATGAGCAGTTCTTC.

This clone has a handful of counts. The chain recombines TRBV11-2 with TRBJ1-2; D gene uncertain. Germline CDR1 SGHAT, CDR2 FQNNGV. V lost 5 bases to trimming and J lost 4 bases, with 8 bases between them. The CDR3 runs to 12 residues. The CDR3 bases are TGTGCCAGCAGCGTTGAGGGCTATGGCTACACCTTC. Protein: CASSVEGYGYTF.

The chain is built from TRBV7-9 and TRBJ2-6; weak D call: TRBD1 (6 bases). Trimming left V 0 bases short and J 4 bases short, with 13 bases between. The CDR3 sequence is 17 residues long. Germline CDR1 is SEHNR and CDR2 is FQNEAQ (reference sequence). In DNA, the CDR3 is TGTGCCAGCAGCTTAGCAGCGACAGGACCGGGGGCCAACGTCCTGACTTTC. Protein: CASSLAATGPGANVLTF.

The chain uses TRBV10-2 and TRBJ2-1; 11 positions agree with TRBD2. Germline CDR1 reads WSHSY; CDR2 reads SAAADI. The CDR3 extends over 17 amino acids. The V segment lost 4 bases and the J segment 2 bases; nucleotides outside the gene matches: 7. CDR3 nucleotides: TGCGCCAGCAGTGGGCTAGCGGGAGGAAGGCCCTACAATGAGCAGTTCTTC. Translating it yields CASSGLAGGRPYNEQFF.

The table lists this clone with a count of one. V gene TRBV10-1 combines with J gene TRBJ2-1; D not resolved. Per the germline V gene, CDR1 is WNHNN and CDR2 is SYGVQD (reference sequence). V was cut by 3 bases and J by 0 bases, with 6 bases left in between. This CDR3 spans 14 amino acids. The DNA for the CDR3 is TGCGCCAGCAGTGATCCGAGCTCCTACAATGAGCAGTTCTTC. It codes for CASSDPSSYNEQFF.

The J gene is TRBJ2-7, the V gene TRBV18; D perhaps matches TRBD1 (5 bases). V dropped 3 bases and J dropped 3 bases, with 15 bases sitting between them. CDR3 length: 15 amino acids. Germline CDR1 KGHSH, CDR2 LQKENI. CDR3 bases: TGTGCCAGCTCACCCATTCCAGGGTCGGGCTACGAGCAGTACTTC. Protein: CASSPIPGSGYEQYF.

The V and J genes are TRBV14 and TRBJ1-6; 8 bases line up with TRBD1. There are 17 residues in the CDR3. CDR1 is SGHDN and CDR2 is FVKESK in the germline V gene. After removal of 1 base from V and 7 bases from J, the junction contained 9 bases not matched to a gene. The CDR3, as DNA: TGTGCCAGCAGCCAAGGATTCCAGGGGGCTCGAAATTCACCCCTCCACTTT. It is translated as CASSQGFQGARNSPLHF.

CDR3 loop: CASSWDRVVLRESNYGYTF. For the CDR3, the DNA is TGCGCCAGCAGCTGGGACAGGGTAGTATTAAGGGAATCTAACTATGGCTACACCTTC. The V and J genes are TRBV4-1 and TRBJ1-2; the match to TRBD1 covers 9 bases. J was trimmed by 0 bases and V by 5 bases; bases with no gene match: 16. The CDR3 extends over 19 amino acids. CDR1 and CDR2 (germline): MGHRA, YSYEKL.

The chain employs TRBV5-1 and TRBJ2-7, with a possible D match to TRBD1 (5 bases). Germline values: CDR1 SGHRS, CDR2 YFSETQ. The CDR3 is 13 amino acids. The V end was cut by 0 bases, the J end by 6 bases, with 10 bases between. The chain's CDR3 is CASSLVYRTEQYF. The CDR3 DNA is TGCGCCAGCAGCTTGGTTTACAGGACCGAGCAGTACTTC.

The CDR3, as DNA: TGCAGCGTTCCTCAACACACCTCTAGCTATGGCTACACCTTC. It yields the protein CSVPQHTSSYGYTF. V is TRBV29-1 and J is TRBJ1-2; D uncertain. Germline V gives CDR1 SQVTM, CDR2 ANQGSEA. Trimming stripped 5 bases from V and 4 bases from J, with 17 bases between. This CDR3 comprises 14 residues. The full variable domain, with the rest looked up from reference TRBV29-1 and TRBJ1-2, is SAVISQKPSRDICQRGTSLTIQCQVDSQVTMMFWYRQQPGQSLTLIATANQGSEATYESGFVIDKFPISRPNLTFSTLTVSNMSPEDSSIYLCSVPQHTSSYGYTFGSGTRLTVV.

V and J are TRBV6-6 and TRBJ1-2; tentatively, D is TRBD1 (6 bases). Germline V gene data show CDR1 as MNHNY and CDR2 as SVGAGI (reference sequence). CDR3 length: 13 amino acids. Trimming took off 5 bases at V and 8 bases at J, with 15 bases between the two ends. The CDR3 DNA is TGTGCCAGCAGTCCTACAGGGATGGGAGGCTACACCTTC. Translating it yields CASSPTGMGGYTF.

The J gene is TRBJ2-1, the V gene TRBV7-6, with 9 bases that match TRBD1. The V gene end was trimmed by 5 bases and the J gene end by 3 bases; junction bases not matched to a gene: 5. The length of the CDR3 is 15 residues. Germline CDR1 is SGHVS and CDR2 is FNYEAQ. DNA of the CDR3: TGTGCCAGCAGCGACCCGGGACAGGGCTACAATGAGCAGTTCTTC. Its protein product is CASSDPGQGYNEQFF.

The V and J genes are TRBV6-5 and TRBJ2-5; TRBD2 matches at 7 bases. The CDR3 has 13 amino acids. Germline V gene sequence: CDR1 MNHEY, CDR2 SVGAGI. V shed 2 bases and J 4 bases; nucleotides not matched to a gene: 1. The CDR3 loop reads CASSYGEGETQYF. Written as DNA, the CDR3 is TGTGCCAGCAGTTACGGGGAGGGAGAGACCCAGTACTTC.

The rearrangement uses TRBV18 and TRBJ2-1; 12 positions agree with TRBD1. The CDR3 extends over 17 amino acids. The trim removed 2 bases at V and 0 bases at J, leaving 2 bases unmatched. Germline V lookup: CDR1 KGHSH, CDR2 LQKENI. Written as DNA, the CDR3 is TGTGCCAGCTCACCAGGGGGACAGGGGGCCTCCTACAATGAGCAGTTCTTC. Its protein product is CASSPGGQGASYNEQFF.

The chain recombines TRBV27 with TRBJ2-5; 8 bases agree with TRBD2. Germline V lookup: CDR1 MNHEY, CDR2 SMNVEV (reference sequence). The CDR3 consists of 14 residues. The V segment lost 2 bases and the J segment 4 bases; nucleotides outside the gene matches: 3. Here the CDR3 reads CASSLGTRGETQYF. The CDR3 bases are TGTGCCAGCAGTTTAGGGACTAGAGGAGAGACCCAGTACTTC.

The V call is TRBV5-6, the J call TRBJ1-4; 7 positions agree with TRBD1. Germline CDR1 reads SGHDT; CDR2 reads YYEEEE. With V trimmed by 0 bases and J by 7 bases, 0 bases remained unmatched. CDR3 length equals 13 residues. CDR3 amino acids: CASSLDRGEKLFF. Here the CDR3 DNA reads TGTGCCAGCAGCTTGGACAGGGGTGAAAAACTGTTTTTT.